This TCR beta chain stems from a study of blood T cell repertoires in COVID-19. Study in general: Samples of COVID-19 (acute and convalescent) were obtained from the United States, Italy and Spain. Sample material is recorded as cDNA or gDNA derived from T cells, B-cell-depleted T cells, or PBMCs.

In the study's own analysis: For nucleated cells, counts were estimated from reference gene primer amplification. Data came from immunoSEQ multiplex PCR; TCRdb stores just in-frame clones and leaves some out. That table supplies the V and J calls and clone size; D and trimming were determined from the DNA. The data show 60,000 to 75,000 clones, with approximately 88% seen just once and roughly 19% held by the top ten. Germline V CDR1 and CDR2: LNHDA, SQIVND (reference sequence). The V end lost 2 bases, the J end lost 2 bases, and 6 bases lay between the germline ends. This CDR3 has 14 amino acids. The TCR comes from a woman aged 80 or over with acute or convalescent COVID-19. Sequencing was performed on peripheral blood. J is TRBJ1-4 and V is TRBV19, with no clear D. CDR3 residues: CASSIQVTNEKLFF. As DNA, the CDR3 is TGTGCCAGTAGTATACAGGTGACTAATGAAAAACTGTTTTTT.